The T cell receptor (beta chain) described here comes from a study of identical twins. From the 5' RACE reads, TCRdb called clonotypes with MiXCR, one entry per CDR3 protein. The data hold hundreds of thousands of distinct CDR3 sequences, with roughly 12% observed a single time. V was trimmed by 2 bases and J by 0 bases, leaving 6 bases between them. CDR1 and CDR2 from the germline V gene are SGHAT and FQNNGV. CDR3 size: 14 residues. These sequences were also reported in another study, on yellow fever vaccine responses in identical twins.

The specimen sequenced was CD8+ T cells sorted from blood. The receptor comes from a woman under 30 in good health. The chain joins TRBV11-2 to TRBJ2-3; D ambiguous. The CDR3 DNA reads TGTGCCAGCAGCTTATTCGATAGCACAGATACGCAGTATTTT. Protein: CASSLFDSTDTQYF.